Listed below are T cell receptor beta chains from one sample, sequenced in a study of response to subunit inactivated influenza vaccine. TCRdb called the RT-PCR reads again in MiXCR, with one record for every CDR3 protein. The sample lists some 160,000 distinct CDR3 sequences, approximately 10% occurring once. This specimen consisted of non-naive T cells sorted from PBMCs, obtained about 40 days after vaccination. The receptor source for this set is a man aged 50-59 years who received an inactivated influenza vaccine. CDR3s include the opening cysteine and the closing phenylalanine or tryptophan. The D gene is left open where the match is weak. Part of the rows lack a size; the others show once, few, many or a class for expanded clones.

clone size	V gene	J gene	CDR3 length	D gene	CDR3 DNA	CDR3 protein
many	TRBV20-1	TRBJ1-1	13	TRBD1	TGCAGTGCCCCACAGGGGTTGAACACTGAAGCTTTCTTT	CSAPQGLNTEAFF
many	TRBV18	TRBJ2-7	12	TRBD1	TGTGCCAGCTCACCGACAGGGTACGAGCAGTACTTC	CASSPTGYEQYF
-	TRBV4-3	TRBJ1-5	14	-	TGCGCCAGCAGCCAAGATTACCCCAGCAGGGCCCAGCATTTT	CASSQDYPSRAQHF
few	TRBV2	TRBJ1-1	14	TRBD1	TGTGCCAGCACCTCCCCGGGACAGGGGGCTGAAGCTTTCTTT	CASTSPGQGAEAFF
many	TRBV3-1	TRBJ1-2	14	-	TGTGCCAGCAGCCCCGGCGGGCTAGCCTATGGCTACACCTTC	CASSPGGLAYGYTF
few	TRBV29-1	TRBJ2-5	12	-	TGCAGCGTTGTTGGGCTCGGAGAGACCCAGTACTTC	CSVVGLGETQYF
many	TRBV20-1	TRBJ1-5	15	TRBD1	TGCAGTGCTACCCGACAGGGCTTTTCCTTTCAGCCCCAGCATTTT	CSATRQGFSFQPQHF
-	TRBV29-1	TRBJ2-6	16	-	TGCAGCGCGGGACATTATGAAAGCTCTGGGGCCAACGTCCTGACTTTC	CSAGHYESSGANVLTF
few	TRBV18	TRBJ2-6	20	TRBD1	TGTGCCAGCTCACAACGTTCAGGGGACAGCTATCGCTCTGGGGCCAACGTCCTGACTTTC	CASSQRSGDSYRSGANVLTF
few	TRBV28	TRBJ2-5	15	-	TGTGCCAGCAAAAGGATGGCGGGGCTCCAAGAGACCCAGTACTTC	CASKRMAGLQETQYF
few	TRBV7-2	TRBJ2-7	14	TRBD1	TGTGCCAGCAGCATACAGGGGCCGCCTTACGAGCAGTACTTC	CASSIQGPPYEQYF
few	TRBV20-1	TRBJ1-2	12	TRBD1	TGCAGTGCTACCGGGACAGGGAATGGCTACACCTTC	CSATGTGNGYTF
-	TRBV6-5	TRBJ2-1	16	-	TGTGCCAGCAGTTACTCTTGGGGCCCAACCTACAATGAGCAGTTCTTC	CASSYSWGPTYNEQFF
few	TRBV14	TRBJ2-1	13	-	TGTGCCAGCAGCCAACTAGCAGTAAATGAGCAGTTCTTC	CASSQLAVNEQFF
-	TRBV28	TRBJ2-7	14	TRBD1	TGTGCCAGCAGTTTCCCGGGACAGGGGGGAGAGCAGTACTTC	CASSFPGQGGEQYF
few	TRBV20-1	TRBJ1-5	15	-	TGCAGTGCTAACCTCCCGGGAGGAAGCAATCAGCCCCAGCATTTT	CSANLPGGSNQPQHF
-	TRBV6-5	TRBJ1-6	16	TRBD1	TGTGCCAGCAGTCCCGCCCACGGCACAGGGGGATCACCCCTCCACTTT	CASSPAHGTGGSPLHF
-	TRBV2	TRBJ2-5	13	-	TGTGCCAGCAGTGCGGGCAGGGGAGAGACCCAGTACTTC	CASSAGRGETQYF
few	TRBV19	TRBJ2-1	16	TRBD2	TGTGCCAGTAGTAGATCTAGCGGGGTGGCCTACAATGAGCAGTTCTTC	CASSRSSGVAYNEQFF
many	TRBV20-1	TRBJ1-4	16	-	TGCAGTGCTAGTCGTGGAGTTGGGTCTACTAATGAAAAACTGTTTTTT	CSASRGVGSTNEKLFF
many	TRBV20-1	TRBJ1-6	18	-	TGCAGTGCTGAGGGTGCCGGGGGTTGGATCTCCTATAATTCACCCCTCCACTTT	CSAEGAGGWISYNSPLHF
many	TRBV7-9	TRBJ1-5	15	-	TGTGCCAGCAGCGAGATGGGACACAGCAATCAGCCCCAGCATTTT	CASSEMGHSNQPQHF
-	TRBV28	TRBJ1-2	16	TRBD1	TGTGCCAGCAGTTTATCGGGCCCAGGGGGGGACTATGGCTACACCTTC	CASSLSGPGGDYGYTF
-	TRBV4-3	TRBJ1-2	12	-	TGCGCCAGCAGCCAATCAGACTATGGCTACACCTTC	CASSQSDYGYTF
-	TRBV12-2	TRBJ2-7	15	-	TGTGCAAGTCGCTTAGGTCAGGTGGAGAGCTACGAGCAGTACTTC	CASRLGQVESYEQYF
many	TRBV12-3/TRBV12-4	TRBJ2-7	13	TRBD2	TGTGCCAGCAGTTTCGGCGGGGGCTACGAGCAGTACTTC	CASSFGGGYEQYF
few	TRBV7-9	TRBJ1-1	12	-	TGTGCCAGCAGCTTAGAGAGAAGTGAAGCTTTCTTT	CASSLERSEAFF
many	TRBV7-2	TRBJ2-5	15	TRBD2	TGTGCCAGCAGCCCGGATGAGCTAGCGGAAGAGACCCAGTACTTC	CASSPDELAEETQYF
medium-sized	TRBV12-3/TRBV12-4	TRBJ2-3	13	-	TGTGCCAGCAGTTCTGACTTACCGGGTACGCAGTATTTT	CASSSDLPGTQYF
-	TRBV4-3	TRBJ2-1	18	TRBD2	TGCGCCAGCAGCCAAGATATGGGGACTAGCGGGAGTGTCTATGAGCAGTTCTTC	CASSQDMGTSGSVYEQFF
many	TRBV7-2	TRBJ1-6	15	-	-	CASSSSGGNYSPLHF